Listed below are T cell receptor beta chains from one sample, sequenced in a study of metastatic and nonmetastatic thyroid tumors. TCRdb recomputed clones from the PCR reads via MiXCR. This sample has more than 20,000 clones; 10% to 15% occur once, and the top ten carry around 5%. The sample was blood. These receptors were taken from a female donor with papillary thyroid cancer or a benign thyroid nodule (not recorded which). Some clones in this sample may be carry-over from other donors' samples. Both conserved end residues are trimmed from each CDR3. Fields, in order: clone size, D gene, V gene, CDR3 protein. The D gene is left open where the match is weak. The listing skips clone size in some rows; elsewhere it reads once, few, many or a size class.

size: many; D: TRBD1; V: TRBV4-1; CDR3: ASSPSGGRRETQY
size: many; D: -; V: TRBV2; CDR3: ASSDRSSNQPQH
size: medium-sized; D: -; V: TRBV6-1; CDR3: ASSEAEDGRHEQY
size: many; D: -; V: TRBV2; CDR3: ASPRPIGTHQRDTEAF
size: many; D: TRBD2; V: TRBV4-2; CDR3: ASSQGSRAGEGEQY
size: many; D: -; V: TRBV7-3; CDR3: ASSPRQAANTEAF
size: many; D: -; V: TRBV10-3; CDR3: ATKGTTDYEQY
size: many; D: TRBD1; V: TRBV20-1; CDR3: SARDRGKGNTEAF
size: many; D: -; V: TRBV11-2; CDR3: ASSPRVGGETQY
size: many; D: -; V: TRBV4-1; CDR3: ASSQVSTQARGYT
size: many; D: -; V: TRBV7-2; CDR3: ASSLAPGLGNQPQH
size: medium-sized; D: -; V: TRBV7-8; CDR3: ASSSVGWADENYEQY
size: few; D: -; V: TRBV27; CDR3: ASSLKDNSPLH
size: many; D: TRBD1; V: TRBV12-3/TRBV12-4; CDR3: ASSSDRGNRH
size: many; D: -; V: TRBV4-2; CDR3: ASSSTVEQFYEQY
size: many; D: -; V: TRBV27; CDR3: ASSLNLLASSYEQY
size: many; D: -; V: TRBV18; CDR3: ASSPLDPTADTGELF
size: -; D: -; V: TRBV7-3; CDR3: ASSPPGTGDEQF
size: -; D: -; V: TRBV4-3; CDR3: ASSQDISDNTEAF
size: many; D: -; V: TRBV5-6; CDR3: ASSRERESSNTEAF
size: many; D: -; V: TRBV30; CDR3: AWSVGSSLGNQPQH
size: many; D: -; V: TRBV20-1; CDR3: SAQGANTGELF